This T cell receptor (beta chain) was found in a study of beta chain features in type 1 diabetes. Sequencing targeted expressed TCRB transcripts, as all isolated RNA had been reverse transcribed. Generated by immunoSEQ multiplex PCR, the TCRdb table keeps only in-frame clones and is missing some. The sample has fewer than 350,000 clones, 8% seen once. From germline, CDR1 is SGHAT and CDR2 FQNNGV. This CDR3 contains 18 residues. The trim removed 5 bases at V and 6 bases at J, leaving 18 bases unmatched. The origin of this receptor is a woman between 18 and 29 years old in good health. The sequenced sample consisted of central memory CD4+ T cells from blood. This chain joins TRBV11-2 and TRBJ2-3; TRBD2 matches 9 bases. DNA for the CDR3: TGTGCCAGCAGCCCTAGTTGGGGCCTGGGACTAGCAGGGGATACGCAGTATTTT. Residues: CASSPSWGLGLAGDTQYF. Combining the CDR3 with reference TRBV11-2 and TRBJ2-3 gives the whole variable domain EAGVAQSPRYKIIEKRQSVAFWCNPISGHATLYWYQQILGQGPKLLIQFQNNGVVDDSQLPKDRFSAERLKGVDSTLKIQPAKLEDSAVYLCASSPSWGLGLAGDTQYFGPGTRLTVL.